A selection of T cell receptor beta chains follows, all from one sample in a study of blood T cell repertoires in COVID-19. The data were produced by immunoSEQ multiplex PCR, yet TCRdb's version contains in-frame clones alone and is incomplete. This sample has 260,000 or so clones; about four fifths occur once, and the top ten carry 7.5%. Sequencing input: peripheral blood. These receptors were taken from a woman of 80 years or more with COVID-19, enrolled during active disease. Each CDR3 is given with its conserved first and last residue.

20	TRBV6-4	CASSGLTADRIQYSNQPQHF
16	TRBV5-1	CASNPIRTGMNTEAFF
14	TRBV3-1/TRBV3-2	CASSQEMANTEAFF
12	TRBV7-9	CASSLSGLEQYF
13	TRBV6-5	CASTDSGRDTIYF
14	TRBV7-9	CASSLSDRVSEAFF
16	TRBV6-1	CASSERTALSGNTIYF
16	TRBV3-1/TRBV3-2	CASSPGQGAGNTEAFF
14	TRBV7-9	CASAGTVANSPLHF
14	TRBV28	CASLVQGRTGELFF
14	TRBV7-9	CASSLIGQGTEAFF
16	TRBV5-1	CASSSTSGSSYNEQFF
15	TRBV18	CASSLDRGHNSPLHF
13	TRBV7-2	CASSPPSRNEQFF
14	TRBV19	CASRPLSSAGELFF
13	TRBV11-1	CASRQDTNTEAFF
15	TRBV7-9	CASSSQGIIVNTQYF
15	TRBV7-2	CASSLLGLSGEKLFF
14	TRBV20-1	CSASAGQSNQPQHF
17	TRBV27	CASSLFWGQGVTDTQYF
19	TRBV24-1	CATSPSQALQGKGNQPQHF
15	TRBV19	CASSPRQGSSYEQYF
16	TRBV5-1	CASRSSGTTAGETQYF
16	TRBV7-8	CASSLATSGGPYEQYF
15	TRBV7-2	CASSFFQGVGEKLFF
12	TRBV29-1	CSGLAGADTQYF
16	TRBV18	CASSRGGVDLNYGYTF
15	TRBV27	CASSFLEGSGQPQHF
15	TRBV4-3	CASSPGLAGFDEQFF
13	TRBV7-2	CASRRTANSPLHF
16	TRBV4-1	CASSPRDRGQGETQYF
15	TRBV6-5	CASSRGREENSPLHF
13	TRBV10-3	CASRQGDQEKLFF
14	TRBV7-9	CASSLQGLGNTIYF
15	TRBV10-3	CASMVGQTPSYGYTF
16	TRBV19	CASSIGLAGGINEQFF
16	TRBV4-1	CASSPYTQGARDGYTF
16	TRBV7-2	CASSLGGGRTNEKLFF
12	TRBV6-6	CASRGGNEKLFF
14	TRBV4-3	CASSLEWRTDTQYF
15	TRBV5-1	CASSAVQGLVLELFF
16	TRBV7-3	CASSLSAGTEYNEQFF
16	TRBV28	CASSAPGQESGNTIYF
15	TRBV7-3	CASSLRGTANSPLHF
12	TRBV28	CASQGAGHGYTF
15	TRBV18	CASSPTAGGSYEQYF
15	TRBV5-5	CASSFIQGSSYEQYF
16	TRBV27	CASSLSDRGPNTEAFF
13	TRBV27	CASSTTSRYEQYF
15	TRBV6-5	CASSRDRAGTDTQYF
16	TRBV28	CASSLTGLGSYNEQFF
13	TRBV28	CATGREAPNEQFF
15	TRBV5-4	CASSSRTSGFYEQYF
15	TRBV7-9	CASSPGDSGRETQYF